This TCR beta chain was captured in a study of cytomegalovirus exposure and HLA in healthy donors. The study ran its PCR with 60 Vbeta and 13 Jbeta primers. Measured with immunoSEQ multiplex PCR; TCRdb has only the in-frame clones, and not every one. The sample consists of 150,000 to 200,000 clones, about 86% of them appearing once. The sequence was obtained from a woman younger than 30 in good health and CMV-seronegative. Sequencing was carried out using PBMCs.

The chain's CDR3 is CASSVGTSGSESYEQYF. CDR3 in DNA: TGTGCCAGCAGCGTCGGGACTAGCGGGAGCGAATCGTACGAGCAGTACTTC. The chain employs TRBV9 and TRBJ2-7; TRBD2 aligns across 14 bases. Germline V gives CDR1 SGDLS, CDR2 YYNGEE. V lost 2 bases and J lost 4; bases outside the gene matches: 8. This CDR3 is built from 17 residues.